Following are 22 T cell receptor beta chains from one sample sequenced in a study of HIV-infected children after antiretroviral therapy interruption. Described treatment: PENTA 11 planned treatment interruption arm or continuous ART arm. Unique molecular identifiers were included in an RNA-based 3' RACE TCR library. TCRdb called the 3' RACE reads again in MiXCR, with one record for every CDR3 protein. Of 70,000 to 90,000 distinct CDR3 sequences in the sample, around 6.9% were seen once. The sequenced sample was CD45RA+ CD4+ T cells from PBMCs, pooled from several time points, obtained from a donor given antiretroviral therapy, either interrupted or continuous. This sample's subset: naive CD4+ CD45RA+ CD45RO- T cells. The receptors originated from a pool of human donors with HIV.

This clonotype was seen only a few times. The V call is TRBV3-1, the J call TRBJ1-5; D unresolved. V lost 0 bases to trimming and J lost 7 bases, with 10 bases between them. Germline-derived CDR1 and CDR2 are LGHDT and YNNKEL (reference sequence). This CDR3 is 14 amino acids long. Written as DNA, the CDR3 is TGTGCCAGCAGCCAAGAGTGGGGAATCCAGCCCCAGCATTTT. Protein: CASSQEWGIQPQHF.

The sample holds many counts of this clonotype. The chain uses TRBV11-2 and TRBJ2-7; TRBD1 aligns across 9 bases. After removal of 4 bases from V and 5 bases from J, the junction contained 3 bases not matched to a gene. The germline V gene has CDR1 SGHAT and CDR2 FQNNGV. The CDR3 consists of 13 residues. The CDR3 loop reads CASSSTGGHEQYF. The CDR3 DNA reads as TGTGCCAGCAGCTCCACAGGGGGCCACGAGCAGTACTTC.

At least ten counts were recorded for this clonotype. The chain uses TRBV6-2 or TRBV6-3 and TRBJ2-2, with TRBD2 matching 12 bases. The CDR3 is made up of 15 amino acids. V was pared by 6 bases and J by 5 bases, with 4 bases of the junction left unmatched. From germline, CDR1 is MNHEY and CDR2 SVGEGT. Here the CDR3 DNA reads TGTGCCAGCAGCCAGACTAGCGGGAGTACCGGGGAGCTGTTTTTT. This encodes CASSQTSGSTGELFF.

In its sample, this clonotype was seen a few times. The chain carries TRBV15 and TRBJ2-3; weak D call: TRBD2 (7 bases). V lost 5 bases and J lost 2, with 14 bases in between. The CDR3 is 15 residues long. CDR1 is LNHNV, CDR2 YYDKDF, per germline (reference sequence). The CDR3 nucleotides are TGTGCCACCAGCTTCGGGGGGCAGTTCACAGATACGCAGTATTTT. It encodes CATSFGGQFTDTQYF.

This clonotype was counted many times. This rearrangement joins TRBV15 to TRBJ2-4, with D possibly being TRBD1 (5 bases). Trimming took 3 bases from V and 0 from J, leaving 12 bases between them. Germline loops: CDR1 LNHNV, CDR2 YYDKDF (reference sequence). The CDR3 is made up of 16 amino acids. CDR3 nucleotides: TGTGCCACCAGCAGGGACACATTTCTAGCCAAAAACATTCAGTACTTC. It codes for CATSRDTFLAKNIQYF.

The table lists this clonotype with many counts. The DNA for the CDR3 is TGTGCCAGCAGTTATGGCAGGGTCTACGAGCAGTACTTC. This gives the protein CASSYGRVYEQYF. V and J are TRBV6-2 or TRBV6-3 and TRBJ2-7, with a weak D call TRBD1 (5 bases). Germline values: CDR1 MNHEY, CDR2 SVGEGT. The germline V and J ends were trimmed by 3 bases and 3 bases, with 9 bases remaining between them. This CDR3 spans 13 amino acids.

This clonotype was counted at least ten times. This chain uses TRBV2 with TRBJ2-5; D is possibly TRBD1 (6 bases). The germline V and J ends were trimmed by 0 bases and 2 bases, with 13 bases remaining between them. The CDR3 extends over 16 amino acids. CDR1 is SNHLY, CDR2 FYNNEI, per germline. The CDR3 is CASSEALGGLQETQYF. The CDR3 DNA reads TGTGCCAGCAGTGAAGCGCTTGGGGGCCTGCAAGAGACCCAGTACTTC.

The CDR3, as DNA: TGCAGCGTTGAGGGAGTGACTAGCGGGAGAGGCGTTGAGCAGTTCTTC. It yields the protein CSVEGVTSGRGVEQFF. The V call is TRBV29-1, the J call TRBJ2-1, with 12 bases matching TRBD2. V was clipped by 3 bases and J by 9 bases; unmatched bases: 12. The CDR3 sequence is 16 residues long. Germline V lookup: CDR1 SQVTM, CDR2 ANQGSEA.

This clonotype was counted at least ten times. The chain is built from TRBV6-5 and TRBJ1-5, with D possibly matching TRBD1 (5 bases). The germline V and J ends were trimmed by 0 bases and 2 bases, with 5 bases remaining between them. The CDR3 has 14 amino acids. Germline loops: CDR1 MNHEY, CDR2 SVGAGI. CDR3 sequence: CASSYSTGNQPQHF. CDR3 sequence (DNA): TGTGCCAGCAGTTACTCGACAGGCAATCAGCCCCAGCATTTT.

This clonotype occurred many times. The chain couples TRBV3-1 to TRBJ1-2; D not resolved. V dropped 1 base and J dropped 2 bases, with 5 bases sitting between them. There are 13 residues in the CDR3. Germline CDR1 reads LGHDT; CDR2 reads YNNKEL (reference sequence). CDR3 nucleotide sequence: TGTGCCAGCAGCCAAGGAGGGAACTATGGCTACACCTTC. Translating it yields CASSQGGNYGYTF. The full variable domain, with the rest looked up from reference TRBV3-1 and TRBJ1-2, is DTAVSQTPKYLVTQMGNDKSIKCEQNLGHDTMYWYKQDSKKFLKIMFSYNNKELIINETVPNRFSPKSPDKAHLNLHINSLELGDSAVYFCASSQGGNYGYTFGSGTRLTVV.

V usage is TRBV9 and J usage is TRBJ1-2, with 8 nucleotides matching TRBD1. The germline CDR1 and CDR2 sequences are SGDLS and YYNGEE. This CDR3 contains 15 residues. With V trimmed by 1 base and J by 3 bases, 5 bases remained unmatched. In DNA, the CDR3 is TGTGCCAGCAGCGTAAACGGACAGGGACACTATGGCTACACCTTC. Protein product: CASSVNGQGHYGYTF.

This clonotype was seen a handful of times. The chain couples TRBV7-3 to TRBJ1-6; D unclear. With 2 bases removed from V and 7 bases from J, the gap between germline ends came to 12 bases. CDR3 length equals 15 residues. CDR1 and CDR2 (germline): SGHTA, FQGTGA. The CDR3 here is CASSLGYSGNSPLHF. For the CDR3, the DNA is TGTGCCAGCAGCTTAGGGTATTCGGGGAATTCACCCCTCCACTTT.

In its sample, this clonotype was seen many times. The gene calls are TRBV10-3 and TRBJ2-5; D may match TRBD1 or TRBD2 (5 bases each). The CDR3 is made up of 13 amino acids. CDR1 ENHRY and CDR2 SYGVKD come from the germline V gene. Deletions cut 5 bases from V and 1 base from J, with 8 bases between. In nucleotides, the CDR3 is TGTGCCATCAGTCTGAGGGGCCAAGAGACCCAGTACTTC. Amino acids: CAISLRGQETQYF.

The genes are TRBV13 and TRBJ2-6, with 10 positions matching TRBD1. The CDR3 extends over 20 amino acids. Germline V lookup: CDR1 PRHDT, CDR2 FYEKMQ (reference sequence). The junction had 11 bases not matched to a gene; V was cut back by 1 base and J by 2 bases. CDR3 coding DNA: TGTGCCAGCAGCTTAGTGAGGGACAGGGGTTCCCAGCCTGGGGCCAACGTCCTGACTTTC. It codes for CASSLVRDRGSQPGANVLTF.

This clonotype was picked up many times. CDR3 region: CSAPAGTGQGPQHF. CDR3 nucleotides: TGCAGTGCCCCCGCCGGGACCGGTCAGGGACCCCAGCATTTT. The V and J genes are TRBV20-1 and TRBJ1-5; D perhaps matches TRBD1 (5 bases). The CDR3 is made up of 14 amino acids. V dropped 6 bases and J dropped 10 bases, with 22 bases sitting between them. Germline values: CDR1 DFQATT, CDR2 SNEGSKA (reference sequence).

This clonotype was seen ten or more times. The V gene is TRBV5-1, the J gene TRBJ1-1, with D unclear. This CDR3 contains 14 residues. V dropped 2 bases and J dropped 7 bases, with 15 bases sitting between them. The germline gives CDR1 SGHRS, CDR2 YFSETQ. CDR3 DNA: TGCGCCAGCAGCTTCGATCTCCTTGGGGTTGAAGCTTTCTTT. It codes for CASSFDLLGVEAFF.

This clonotype was seen a few times. This may be a read error, as it is one base from a much larger clone. The chain joins TRBV28 to TRBJ2-2, with 11 bases identical to TRBD2. The CDR3 is 17 residues long. Germline values: CDR1 MDHEN, CDR2 SYDVKM. In nucleotides, the CDR3 is TGTGTCAGCAGAACAACACCGGGACTAGCGGACACCGGGGAGCTGTTTTTT. It is translated as CVSRTTPGLADTGELFF.

This clonotype has at least ten counts. The J gene is TRBJ2-2, the V gene TRBV20-1; 10 nucleotides match TRBD2. Germline-derived CDR1 and CDR2 are DFQATT and SNEGSKA (reference sequence). V was pared by 3 bases and J by 0 bases, with 1 base of the junction left unmatched. The CDR3 is 15 residues long. The CDR3 reads CSARLAGANTGELFF. CDR3 bases: TGCAGTGCTAGGCTAGCGGGAGCGAACACCGGGGAGCTGTTTTTT.

On this clonotype itself: At one boundary the junction diverges from the germline segment, which might be a read error. The V and J genes are TRBV10-2 and TRBJ1-1; no clear D. Looked up from germline, CDR1 is WSHSY and CDR2 is SAAADI. The CDR3 runs to 14 residues. The CDR3 spells CASSPIPRDTEAFF. CDR3 bases: TGTGCCAGCAGCCCCATTCCTAGGGACACTGAAGCTTTCTTT.

This clonotype showed up just a few times. The chain has TRBV19 and TRBJ1-2; the D is unclear. The germline V gene has CDR1 LNHDA and CDR2 SQIVND (reference sequence). The CDR3 length is 12 residues. With 3 bases removed from V and 3 bases from J, the gap between germline ends came to 5 bases. CDR3 bases: TGTGCCAGTAGTATGAGATACTATGGCTACACCTTC. Protein product: CASSMRYYGYTF.

This clonotype was counted at least ten times. The rearrangement uses TRBV12-3 or TRBV12-4 and TRBJ1-5; D remains ambiguous. V was cut by 3 bases and J by 4 bases, with 7 bases left in between. This CDR3 has 13 residues. This CDR3 reads CASSFKNNQPQHF. The DNA for the CDR3 is TGTGCCAGCAGTTTTAAAAATAATCAGCCCCAGCATTTT.

This clonotype was counted a few times. The genes are TRBV10-3 and TRBJ1-3, with 10 positions matching TRBD1. The germline V gene encodes CDR1 ENHRY and CDR2 SYGVKD. Trimming at V came to 6 bases and at J to 3 bases, leaving 8 bases not matched to a gene. The CDR3 extends over 16 amino acids. CDR3 region: CAIRARDRGHGNTIYF. The CDR3 DNA reads as TGTGCCATCAGGGCCCGAGACAGGGGGCATGGAAACACCATATATTTT.